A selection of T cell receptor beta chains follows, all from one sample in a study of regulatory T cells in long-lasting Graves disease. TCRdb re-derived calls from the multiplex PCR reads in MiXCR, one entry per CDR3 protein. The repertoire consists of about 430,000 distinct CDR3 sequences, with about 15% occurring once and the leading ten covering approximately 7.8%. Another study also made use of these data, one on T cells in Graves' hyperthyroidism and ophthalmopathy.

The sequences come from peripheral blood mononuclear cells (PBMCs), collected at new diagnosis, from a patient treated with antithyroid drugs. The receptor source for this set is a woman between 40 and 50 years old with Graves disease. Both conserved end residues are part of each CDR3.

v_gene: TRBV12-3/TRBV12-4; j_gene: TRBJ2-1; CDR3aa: CASRPGTVENEQFF
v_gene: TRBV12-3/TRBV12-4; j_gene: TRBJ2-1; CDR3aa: CASVPSGTYNEQFF
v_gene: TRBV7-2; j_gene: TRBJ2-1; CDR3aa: CASTRTSGLEEQFF
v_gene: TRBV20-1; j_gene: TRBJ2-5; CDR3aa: CSARAGASPLYF
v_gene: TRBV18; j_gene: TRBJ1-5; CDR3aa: CASSPQVHSTYSNQPQHF
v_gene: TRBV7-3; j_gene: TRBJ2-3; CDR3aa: CASSLRGGGGTVTDTQYF
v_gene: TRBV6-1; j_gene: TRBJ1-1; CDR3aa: CASSHRGTEAFF
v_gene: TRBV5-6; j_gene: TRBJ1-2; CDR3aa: CASRQRGGVDYGYTF
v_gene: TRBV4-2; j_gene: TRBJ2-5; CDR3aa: CASSQDGGRLGETQYF
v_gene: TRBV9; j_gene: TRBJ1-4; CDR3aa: CPSSVGPGQAATNEKLFF
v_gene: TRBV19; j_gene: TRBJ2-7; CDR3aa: CASSTQAGPNYEQYF
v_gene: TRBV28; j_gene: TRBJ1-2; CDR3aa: CASSLVNRKLYGYTF
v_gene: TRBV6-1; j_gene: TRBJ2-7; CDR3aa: CASSVTRSYEQYF
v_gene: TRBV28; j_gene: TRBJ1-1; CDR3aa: CASSLFRRNTEAFF
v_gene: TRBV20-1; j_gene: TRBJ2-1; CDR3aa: CSARDGSSGDEQFF
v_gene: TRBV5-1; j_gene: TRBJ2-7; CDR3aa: CASSLRGPLYEQYF
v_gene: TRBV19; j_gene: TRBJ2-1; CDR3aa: CASSDIAGGRYNEQFF
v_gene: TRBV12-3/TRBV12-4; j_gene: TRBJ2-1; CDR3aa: CASSLGLGGMGPYNEQFF
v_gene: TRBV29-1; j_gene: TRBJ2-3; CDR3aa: CSVAQGADTQYF
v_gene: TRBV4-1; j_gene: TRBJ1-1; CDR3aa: CASSRGAVVNTEAFF
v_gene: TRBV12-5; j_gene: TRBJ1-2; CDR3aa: CASGLVPTGYGYTF
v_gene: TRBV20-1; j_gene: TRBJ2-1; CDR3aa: CSATSGRGLDEQFF
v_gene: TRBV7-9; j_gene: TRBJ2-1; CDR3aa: CASTLGERGTYNEQFF
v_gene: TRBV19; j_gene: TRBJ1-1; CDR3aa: CASSSTGGSEAFF
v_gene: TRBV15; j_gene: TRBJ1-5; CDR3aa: CATSNRQGASNQPQHF
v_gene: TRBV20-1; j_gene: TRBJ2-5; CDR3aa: CSARISGRVYQETQYF
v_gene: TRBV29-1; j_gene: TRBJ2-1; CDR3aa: CSVEQHNEQFF
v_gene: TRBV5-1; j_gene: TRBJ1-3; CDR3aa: CASSLGESSGNTIYF
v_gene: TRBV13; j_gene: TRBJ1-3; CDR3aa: CASSQGPTGTGNTIYF
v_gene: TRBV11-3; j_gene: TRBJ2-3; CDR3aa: CASRPDSSTQYF
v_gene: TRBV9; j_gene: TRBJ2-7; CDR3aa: CASSVEASYGEQYF
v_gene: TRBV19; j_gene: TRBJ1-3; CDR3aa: CASSIQGAARNTIYF
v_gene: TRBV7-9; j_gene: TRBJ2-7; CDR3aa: CASSLGDRGGWGYSYEQYF
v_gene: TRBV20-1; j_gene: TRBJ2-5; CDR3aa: CSARIWDRQETQYF
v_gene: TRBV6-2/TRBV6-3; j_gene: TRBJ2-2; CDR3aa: CASSPLANTGELFF
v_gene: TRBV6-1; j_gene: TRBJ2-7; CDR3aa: CASSDTGGTYEQYF
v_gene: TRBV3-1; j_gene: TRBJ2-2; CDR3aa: CASSQTGRNTGELFF
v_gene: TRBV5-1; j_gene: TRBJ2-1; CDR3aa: CASSLRAGGNNEQFF
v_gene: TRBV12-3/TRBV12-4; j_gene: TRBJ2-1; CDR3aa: CASSRKRANEQFF
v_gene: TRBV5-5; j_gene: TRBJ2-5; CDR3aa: CAGSPLAGEETQYF
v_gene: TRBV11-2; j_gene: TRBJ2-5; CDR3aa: CASSLVGGRQETQYF
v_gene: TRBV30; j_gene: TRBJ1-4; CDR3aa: CAWTRAISTNEKLFF
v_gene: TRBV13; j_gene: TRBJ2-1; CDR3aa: CASEGGGRDNEQFF
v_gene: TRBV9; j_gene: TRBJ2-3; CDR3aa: CASSPHYVGTDTQYF
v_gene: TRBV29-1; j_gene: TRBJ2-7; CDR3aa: CSVSGPSYEQYF
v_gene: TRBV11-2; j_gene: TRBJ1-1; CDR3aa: CASGEDTEAFF
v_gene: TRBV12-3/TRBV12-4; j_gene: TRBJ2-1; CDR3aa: CASSVGQDVSYNEQFF
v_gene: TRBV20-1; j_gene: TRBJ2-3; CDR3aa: CSARSLATDTQYF
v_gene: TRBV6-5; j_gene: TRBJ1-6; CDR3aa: CASSSGTINSPLHF
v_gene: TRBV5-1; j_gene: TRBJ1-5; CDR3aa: CASSQDTRDSNQPQHF
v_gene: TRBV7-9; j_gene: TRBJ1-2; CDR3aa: CASSSADREAYGYTF
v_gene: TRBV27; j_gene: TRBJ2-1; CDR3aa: CASSSGDNEQFF
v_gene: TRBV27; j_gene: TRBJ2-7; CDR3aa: CVSSLYPPGSSYEQYF
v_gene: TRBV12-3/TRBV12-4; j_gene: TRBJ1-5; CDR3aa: CASSLAGYNQPQHF
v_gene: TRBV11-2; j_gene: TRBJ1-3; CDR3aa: CASSGDRGYGNTIYF
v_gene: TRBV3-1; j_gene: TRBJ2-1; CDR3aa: CASSQVMRTSGRNEQFF
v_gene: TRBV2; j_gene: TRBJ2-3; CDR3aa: CASTRGGADTQYF
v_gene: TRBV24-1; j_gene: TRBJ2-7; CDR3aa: CATSDHGTGGSEQYF
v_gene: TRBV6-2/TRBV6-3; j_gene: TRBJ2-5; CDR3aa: CASRDHALETQYF
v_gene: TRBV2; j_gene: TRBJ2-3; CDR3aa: CASSSRGADTQYF